This T cell receptor (beta chain) comes out of a study of T cells in Graves' hyperthyroidism and ophthalmopathy. About the research overall: Peripheral blood was secured at the point of initial diagnosis, before any treatment.

The CDR3 regions of TCR beta were amplified from RNA transcripts. With the HTBI primer set, the TCR CDR3 went through a first round of RT-PCR. TCRdb passed the multiplex PCR reads through MiXCR, listing each CDR3 protein once. Here the sample spans some 360,000 distinct CDR3 sequences, more than 11% being singletons. Exclusions: uncontrolled infection, other autoimmune disease, pregnancy, lactation. Diagnosis relied on clinical symptoms, serum thyroxine and TRAb, thyroid ultrasound and orbital computed tomography. This CDR3 comprises 17 residues. V gave up 3 bases and J gave up 1 base; unmatched junction bases: 6. Germline values: CDR1 SGDLS, CDR2 YYNGEE.

This rearrangement joins TRBV9 to TRBJ2-1; 11 bases map to TRBD2. The sample was blood. The clonotype originates from a woman aged 55 to 70 with Graves' hyperthyroidism. The CDR3 DNA follows: TGTGCCAGCAGCGCAGGACTAGCGGGTTCTTCCTACAATGAGCAGTTCTTC. It translates to CASSAGLAGSSYNEQFF.